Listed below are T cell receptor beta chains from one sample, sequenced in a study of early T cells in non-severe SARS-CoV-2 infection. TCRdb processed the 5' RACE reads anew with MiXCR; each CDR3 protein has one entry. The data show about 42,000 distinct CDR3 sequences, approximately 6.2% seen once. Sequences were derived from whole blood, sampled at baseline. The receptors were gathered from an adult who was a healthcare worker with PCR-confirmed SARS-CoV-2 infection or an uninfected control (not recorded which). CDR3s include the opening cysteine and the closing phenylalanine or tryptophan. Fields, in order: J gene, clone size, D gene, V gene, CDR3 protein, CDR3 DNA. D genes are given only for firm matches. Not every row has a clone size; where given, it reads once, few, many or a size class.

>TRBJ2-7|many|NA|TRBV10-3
CAIREPGLRSYEQYF
TGTGCCATCAGGGAACCAGGGTTGAGGTCCTACGAGCAGTACTTC
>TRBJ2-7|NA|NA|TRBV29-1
CSVESAAGYEQYF
TGCAGCGTTGAATCTGCGGCGGGGTACGAGCAGTACTTC
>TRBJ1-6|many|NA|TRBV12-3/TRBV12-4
CASSFGGEASSPLHF
TGTGCCAGCAGTTTTGGCGGGGAGGCTAGTTCACCCCTCCACTTT
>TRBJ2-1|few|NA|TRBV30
CAWAPSARAFDEQFF
TGTGCCTGGGCCCCATCAGCCCGGGCGTTTGATGAGCAGTTCTTC
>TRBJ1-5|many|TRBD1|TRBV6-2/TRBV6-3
CASSYRGQIFNQPQHF
TGTGCCAGCAGTTACAGGGGACAGATCTTCAATCAGCCCCAGCATTTT
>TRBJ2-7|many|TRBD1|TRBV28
CASSPGTGGYEQYF
TGTGCCAGCAGTCCCGGGACAGGGGGATACGAGCAGTACTTC
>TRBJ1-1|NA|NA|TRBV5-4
CASKISLNTEAFF
TGTGCCAGCAAGATTAGCCTGAACACTGAAGCTTTCTTT
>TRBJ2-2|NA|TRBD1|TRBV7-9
CASSSQGAHGELFF
TGTGCCAGCAGCTCACAGGGGGCTCACGGGGAGCTGTTTTTT
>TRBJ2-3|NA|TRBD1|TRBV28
CASSRGQGADTQYF
TGTGCCAGCAGCCGAGGACAGGGTGCAGATACGCAGTATTTT
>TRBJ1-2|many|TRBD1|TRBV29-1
CSVSDRGRDYGYTF
TGCAGCGTTTCGGACAGGGGGCGAGACTATGGCTACACCTTC
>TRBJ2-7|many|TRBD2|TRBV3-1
CASSQERRGGIYEQYF
TGTGCCAGCAGCCAAGAGCGGCGCGGGGGGATATACGAGCAGTACTTC
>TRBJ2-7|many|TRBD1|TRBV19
CASSPTGEPYEQYF
TGTGCCAGTAGTCCGACAGGGGAACCCTACGAGCAGTACTTC
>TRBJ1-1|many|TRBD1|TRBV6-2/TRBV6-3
CASSQGQAYTEAFF
TGTGCCAGCAGTCAAGGACAGGCGTACACTGAAGCTTTCTTT
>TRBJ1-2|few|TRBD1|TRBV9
CASSFSGTDYGYTF
TGTGCCAGCAGCTTTTCCGGGACAGACTATGGCTACACCTTC
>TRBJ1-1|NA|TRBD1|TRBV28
CASSSGTATENTEAFF
TGTGCCAGCAGTTCTGGGACAGCCACAGAGAACACTGAAGCTTTCTTT
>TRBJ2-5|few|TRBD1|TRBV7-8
CASSTDSDREETQYF
TGTGCCAGCAGCACCGACTCTGACAGGGAAGAGACCCAGTACTTC
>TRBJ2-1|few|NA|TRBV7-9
CASSLEVGANNEQFF
TGTGCCAGCAGCTTAGAGGTGGGCGCGAACAATGAGCAGTTCTTC
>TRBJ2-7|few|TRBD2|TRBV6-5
CASSYGTSGVYEQYF
TGTGCCAGCAGTTACGGGACTAGCGGGGTTTACGAGCAGTACTTC
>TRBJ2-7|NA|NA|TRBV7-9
CASSLAVTANYEQYF
TGTGCCAGCAGCTTAGCGGTAACGGCAAACTACGAGCAGTACTTC
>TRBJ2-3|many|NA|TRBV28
CASSFDRADTQYF
TGTGCCAGCAGTTTCGACCGCGCAGATACGCAGTATTTT
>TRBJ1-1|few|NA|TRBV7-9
CASSLALGQNTEAFF
TGTGCCAGCAGCTTAGCTCTGGGACAGAACACTGAAGCTTTCTTT
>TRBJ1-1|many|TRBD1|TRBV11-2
CASSLTGTVLNTEAFF
TGTGCCAGCAGCCTCACCGGGACAGTCCTGAACACTGAAGCTTTCTTT
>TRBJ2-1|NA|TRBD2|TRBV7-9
CASSWEGKGFF
TGTGCCAGCAGCTGGGAGGGGAAGGGGTTCTTC
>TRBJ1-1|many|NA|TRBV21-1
CALSGIPRGAFF
TGTGCCCTATCCGGGATCCCGCGGGGAGCTTTCTTT